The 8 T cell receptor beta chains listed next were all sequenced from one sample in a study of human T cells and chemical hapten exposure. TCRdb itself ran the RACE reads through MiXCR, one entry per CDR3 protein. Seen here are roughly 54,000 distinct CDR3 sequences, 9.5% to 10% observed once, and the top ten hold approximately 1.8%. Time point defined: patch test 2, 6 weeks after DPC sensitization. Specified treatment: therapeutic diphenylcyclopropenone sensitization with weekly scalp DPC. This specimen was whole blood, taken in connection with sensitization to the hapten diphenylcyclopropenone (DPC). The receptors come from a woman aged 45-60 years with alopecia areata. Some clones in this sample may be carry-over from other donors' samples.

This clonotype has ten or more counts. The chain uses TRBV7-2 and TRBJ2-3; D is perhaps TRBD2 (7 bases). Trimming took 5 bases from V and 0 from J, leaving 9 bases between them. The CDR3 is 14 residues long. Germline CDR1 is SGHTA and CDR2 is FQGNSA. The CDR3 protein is CASSRGASTDTQYF. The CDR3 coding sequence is TGTGCCAGCAGCCGGGGGGCTAGCACAGATACGCAGTATTTT. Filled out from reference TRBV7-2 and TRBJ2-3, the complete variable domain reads GAGVSQSPSNKVTEKGKDVELRCDPISGHTALYWYRQSLGQGLEFLIYFQGNSAPDKSGLPSDRFSAERTGGSVSTLTIQRTQQEDSAVYLCASSRGASTDTQYFGPGTRLTVL.

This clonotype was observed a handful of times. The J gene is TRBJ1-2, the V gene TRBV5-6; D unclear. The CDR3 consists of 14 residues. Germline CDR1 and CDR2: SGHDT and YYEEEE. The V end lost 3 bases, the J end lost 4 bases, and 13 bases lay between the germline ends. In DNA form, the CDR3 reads TGTGCCAGCAGCTATGGGCAGACTACCTATGGCTACACCTTC. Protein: CASSYGQTTYGYTF.

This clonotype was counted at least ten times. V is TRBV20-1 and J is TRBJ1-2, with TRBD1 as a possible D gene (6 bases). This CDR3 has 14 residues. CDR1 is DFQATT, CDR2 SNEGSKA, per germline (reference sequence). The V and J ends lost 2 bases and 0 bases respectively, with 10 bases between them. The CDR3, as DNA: TGCAGTGCTAGATTACAGGGAGCTAACTATGGCTACACCTTC. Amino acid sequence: CSARLQGANYGYTF.

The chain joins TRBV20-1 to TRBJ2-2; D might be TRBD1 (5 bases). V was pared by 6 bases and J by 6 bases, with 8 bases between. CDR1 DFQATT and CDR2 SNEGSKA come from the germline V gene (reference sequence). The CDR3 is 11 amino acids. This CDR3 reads CSAQGAGELFF. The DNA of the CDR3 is TGCAGTGCCCAGGGTGCCGGGGAGCTGTTTTTT.

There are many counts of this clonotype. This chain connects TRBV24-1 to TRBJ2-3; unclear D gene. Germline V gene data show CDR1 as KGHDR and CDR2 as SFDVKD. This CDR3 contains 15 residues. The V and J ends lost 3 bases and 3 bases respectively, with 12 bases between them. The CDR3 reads CATSDRRRGTDTQYF. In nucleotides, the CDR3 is TGTGCCACCAGTGATCGCCGGCGTGGTACAGATACGCAGTATTTT.

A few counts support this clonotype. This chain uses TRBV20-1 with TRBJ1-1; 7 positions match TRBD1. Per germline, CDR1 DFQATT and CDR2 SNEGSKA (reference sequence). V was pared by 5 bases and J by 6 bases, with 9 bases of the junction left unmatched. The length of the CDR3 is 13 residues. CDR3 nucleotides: TGCAGTGCTGTTAGACAGGGAAGGGCTGAAGCTTTCTTT. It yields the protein CSAVRQGRAEAFF.

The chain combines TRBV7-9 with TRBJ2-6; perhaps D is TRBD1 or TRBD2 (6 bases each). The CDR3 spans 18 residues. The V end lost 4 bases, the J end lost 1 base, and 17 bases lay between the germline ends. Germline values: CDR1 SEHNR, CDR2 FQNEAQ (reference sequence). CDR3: CASSYAGTILSGANVLTF. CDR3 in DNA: TGTGCCAGCAGCTACGCGGGGACAATACTTTCTGGGGCCAACGTCCTGACTTTC.

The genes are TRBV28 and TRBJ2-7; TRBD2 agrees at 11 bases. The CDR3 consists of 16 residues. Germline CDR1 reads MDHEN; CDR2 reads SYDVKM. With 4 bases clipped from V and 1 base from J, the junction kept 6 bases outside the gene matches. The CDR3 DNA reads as TGTGCCAGCAGTTCTCCCAGGACTAGCGGGTCCTACGAGCAGTACTTC. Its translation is CASSSPRTSGSYEQYF.